This T cell receptor beta chain is drawn from a study of blood T cell repertoires in COVID-19. Turning to the study itself: Samples came from the United States, Italy and Spain, spanning acute and convalescent COVID-19. Sources were T cells, B-cell-depleted T cells, or PBMCs; the material itself was cDNA or gDNA.

In Seattle, patients joined the study during active infection and were tracked longitudinally. Per germline, CDR1 LNHDA and CDR2 SQIVND (reference sequence). The CDR3 length is 15 residues. V lost 1 base and J lost 0, with 7 bases in between. Original methodology: Amplification from reference gene primers served as the basis for estimated nucleated cell counts. The method was immunoSEQ multiplex PCR; TCRdb's version includes in-frame clones alone and lacks a portion of them. The V and J calls and clone size are taken from that table; D and trimming were inferred from the DNA. The profile shows 250,000 to 350,000 clones, roughly 88% of them singletons.

The chain couples TRBV19 to TRBJ1-5, with D possibly matching TRBD1 (5 bases). The TCR sequence derives from a human donor with COVID-19, enrolled during active disease. The donor label of this sample is uncertain. The sequencing input was peripheral blood. The CDR3 nucleotides read TGTGCCAGTAGTATAGGACAGTATAGCAATCAGCCCCAGCATTTT. This translates into CASSIGQYSNQPQHF.